The sequence of this T cell receptor (beta chain) was determined in a study of tumor-infiltrating lymphocytes in oesophageal squamous cell carcinoma. At least ten counts were recorded for this clonotype. Looked up from germline, CDR1 is ENHRY and CDR2 is SYGVKD. The trim removed 7 bases at V and 5 bases at J, leaving 7 bases unmatched. CDR3 length: 13 amino acids. TCRdb reprocessed the PCR reads via MiXCR and lists one record per CDR3 protein. The sample includes around 16,000 distinct CDR3 sequences, approximately 50% of them seen just once. The TCR comes from a male donor with esophageal squamous cell carcinoma. This sequence joins TRBV10-3 and TRBJ1-1; 7 positions match TRBD1. The specimen was esophageal tumor tissue. This CDR3 is CAIMSRGGTEAFF. CDR3 DNA sequence: TGTGCCATCATGTCCAGGGGGGGGACTGAAGCTTTCTTT.